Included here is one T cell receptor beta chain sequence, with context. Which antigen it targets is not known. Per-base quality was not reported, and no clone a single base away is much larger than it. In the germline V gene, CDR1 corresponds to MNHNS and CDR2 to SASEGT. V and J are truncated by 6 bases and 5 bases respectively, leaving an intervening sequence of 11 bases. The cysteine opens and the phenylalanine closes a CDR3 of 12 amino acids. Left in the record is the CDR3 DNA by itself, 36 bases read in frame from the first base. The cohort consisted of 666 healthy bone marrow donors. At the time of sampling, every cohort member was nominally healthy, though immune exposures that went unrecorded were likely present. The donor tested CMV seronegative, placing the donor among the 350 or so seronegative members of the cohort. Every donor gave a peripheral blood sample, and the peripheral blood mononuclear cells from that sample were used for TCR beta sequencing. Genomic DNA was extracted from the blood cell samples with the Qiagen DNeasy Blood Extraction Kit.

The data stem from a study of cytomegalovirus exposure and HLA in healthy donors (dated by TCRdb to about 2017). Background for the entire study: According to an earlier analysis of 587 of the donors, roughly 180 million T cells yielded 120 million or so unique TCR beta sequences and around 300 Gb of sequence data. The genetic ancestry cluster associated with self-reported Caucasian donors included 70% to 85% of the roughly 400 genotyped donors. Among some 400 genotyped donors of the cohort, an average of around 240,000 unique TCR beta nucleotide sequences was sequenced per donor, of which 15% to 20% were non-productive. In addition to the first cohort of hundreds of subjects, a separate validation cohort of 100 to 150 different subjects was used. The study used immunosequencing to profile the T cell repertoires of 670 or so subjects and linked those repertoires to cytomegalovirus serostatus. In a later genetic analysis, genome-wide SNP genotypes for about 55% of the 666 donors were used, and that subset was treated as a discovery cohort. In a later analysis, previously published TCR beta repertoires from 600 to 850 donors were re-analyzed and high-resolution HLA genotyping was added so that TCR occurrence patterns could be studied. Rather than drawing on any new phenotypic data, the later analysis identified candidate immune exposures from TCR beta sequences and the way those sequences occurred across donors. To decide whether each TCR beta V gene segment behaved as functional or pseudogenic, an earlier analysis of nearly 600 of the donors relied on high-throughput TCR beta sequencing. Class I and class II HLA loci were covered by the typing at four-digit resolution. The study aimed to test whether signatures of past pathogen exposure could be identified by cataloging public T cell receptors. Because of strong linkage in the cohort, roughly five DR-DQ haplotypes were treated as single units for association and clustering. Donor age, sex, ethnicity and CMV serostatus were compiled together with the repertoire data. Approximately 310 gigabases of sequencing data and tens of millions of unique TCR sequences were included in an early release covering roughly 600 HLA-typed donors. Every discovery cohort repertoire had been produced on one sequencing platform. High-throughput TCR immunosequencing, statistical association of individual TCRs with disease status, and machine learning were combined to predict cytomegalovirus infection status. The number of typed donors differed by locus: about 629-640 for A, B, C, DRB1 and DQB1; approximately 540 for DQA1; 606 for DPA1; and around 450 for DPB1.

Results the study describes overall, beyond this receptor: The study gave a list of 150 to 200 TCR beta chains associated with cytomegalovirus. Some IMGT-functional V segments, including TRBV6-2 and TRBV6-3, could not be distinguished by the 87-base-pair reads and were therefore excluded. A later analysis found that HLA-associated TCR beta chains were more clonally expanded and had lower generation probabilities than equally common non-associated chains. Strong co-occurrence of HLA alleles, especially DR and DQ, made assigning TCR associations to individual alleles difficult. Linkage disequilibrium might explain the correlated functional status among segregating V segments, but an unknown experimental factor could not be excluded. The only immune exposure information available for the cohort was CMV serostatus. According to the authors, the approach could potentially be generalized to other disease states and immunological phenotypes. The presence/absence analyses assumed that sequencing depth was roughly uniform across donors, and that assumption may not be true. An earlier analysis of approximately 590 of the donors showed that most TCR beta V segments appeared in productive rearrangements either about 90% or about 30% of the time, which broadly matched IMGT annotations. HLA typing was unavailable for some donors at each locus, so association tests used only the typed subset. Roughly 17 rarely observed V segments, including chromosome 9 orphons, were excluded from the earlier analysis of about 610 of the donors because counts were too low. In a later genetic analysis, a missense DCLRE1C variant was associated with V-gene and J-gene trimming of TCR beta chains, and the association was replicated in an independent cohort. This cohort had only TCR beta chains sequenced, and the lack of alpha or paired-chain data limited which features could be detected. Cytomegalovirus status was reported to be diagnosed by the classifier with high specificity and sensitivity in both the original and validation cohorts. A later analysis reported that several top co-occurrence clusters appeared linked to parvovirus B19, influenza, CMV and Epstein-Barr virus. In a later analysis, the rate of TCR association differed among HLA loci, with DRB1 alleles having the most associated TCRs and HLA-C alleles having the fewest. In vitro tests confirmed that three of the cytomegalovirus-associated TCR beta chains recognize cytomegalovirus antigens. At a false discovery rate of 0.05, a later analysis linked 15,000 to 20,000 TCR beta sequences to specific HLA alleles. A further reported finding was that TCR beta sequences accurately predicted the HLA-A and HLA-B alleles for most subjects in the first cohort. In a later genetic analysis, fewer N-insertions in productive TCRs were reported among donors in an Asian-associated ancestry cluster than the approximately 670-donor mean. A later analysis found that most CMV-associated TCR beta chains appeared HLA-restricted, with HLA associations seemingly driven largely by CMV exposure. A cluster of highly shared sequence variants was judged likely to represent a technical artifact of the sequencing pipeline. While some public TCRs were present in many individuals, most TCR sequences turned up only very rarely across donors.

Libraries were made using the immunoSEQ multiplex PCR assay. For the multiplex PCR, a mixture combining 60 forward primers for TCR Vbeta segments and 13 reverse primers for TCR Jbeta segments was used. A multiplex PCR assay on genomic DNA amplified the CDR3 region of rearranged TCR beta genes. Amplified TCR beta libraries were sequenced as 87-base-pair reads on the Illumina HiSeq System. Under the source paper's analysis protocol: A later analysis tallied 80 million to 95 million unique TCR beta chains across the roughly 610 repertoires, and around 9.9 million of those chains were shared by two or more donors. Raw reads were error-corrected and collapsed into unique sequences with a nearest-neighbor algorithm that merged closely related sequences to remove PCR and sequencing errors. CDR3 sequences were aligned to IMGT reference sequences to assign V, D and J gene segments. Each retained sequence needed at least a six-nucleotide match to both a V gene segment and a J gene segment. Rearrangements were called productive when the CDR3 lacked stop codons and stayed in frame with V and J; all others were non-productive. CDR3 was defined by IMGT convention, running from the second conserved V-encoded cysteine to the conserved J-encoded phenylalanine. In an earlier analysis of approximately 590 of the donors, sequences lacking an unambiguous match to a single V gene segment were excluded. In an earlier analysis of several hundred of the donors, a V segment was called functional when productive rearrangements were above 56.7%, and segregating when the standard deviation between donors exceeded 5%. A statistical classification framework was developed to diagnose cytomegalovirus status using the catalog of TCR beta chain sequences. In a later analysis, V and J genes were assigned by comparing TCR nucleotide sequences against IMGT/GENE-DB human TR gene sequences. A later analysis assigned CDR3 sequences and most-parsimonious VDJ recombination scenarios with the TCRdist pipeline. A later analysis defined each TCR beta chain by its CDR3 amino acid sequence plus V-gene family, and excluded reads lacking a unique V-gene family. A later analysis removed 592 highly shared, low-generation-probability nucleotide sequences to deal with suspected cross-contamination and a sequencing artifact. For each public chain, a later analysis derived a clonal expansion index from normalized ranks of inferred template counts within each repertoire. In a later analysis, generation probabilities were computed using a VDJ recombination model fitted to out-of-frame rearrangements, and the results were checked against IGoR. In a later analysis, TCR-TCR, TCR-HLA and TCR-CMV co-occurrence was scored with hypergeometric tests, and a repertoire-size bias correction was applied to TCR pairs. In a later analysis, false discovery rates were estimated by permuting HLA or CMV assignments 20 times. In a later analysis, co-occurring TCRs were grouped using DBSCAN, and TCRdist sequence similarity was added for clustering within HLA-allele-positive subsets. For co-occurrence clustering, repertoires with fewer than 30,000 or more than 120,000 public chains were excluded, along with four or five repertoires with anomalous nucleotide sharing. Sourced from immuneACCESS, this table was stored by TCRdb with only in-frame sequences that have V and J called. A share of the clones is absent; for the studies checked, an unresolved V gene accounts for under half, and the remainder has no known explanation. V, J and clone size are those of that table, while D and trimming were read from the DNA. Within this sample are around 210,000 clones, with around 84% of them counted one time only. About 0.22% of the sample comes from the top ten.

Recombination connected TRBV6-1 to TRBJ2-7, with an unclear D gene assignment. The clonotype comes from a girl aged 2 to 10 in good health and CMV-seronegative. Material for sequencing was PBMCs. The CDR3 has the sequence CASRPRLDEQYF. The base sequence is TGTGCCAGCAGGCCGAGACTGGACGAGCAGTACTTC.